The present TCR beta chain was sequenced within a study of control samples from healthy donors and cancer patients. The CDR3 sequence is 15 residues long. Trimming pared 5 bases from V and 5 bases from J, leaving 17 bases between. Per the germline V gene, CDR1 is KGHDR and CDR2 is SFDVKD. Profiling relied on immunoSEQ multiplex PCR, and the TCRdb table lists in-frame clones only, not all of them. This table holds under 150,000 clones, around 89% found once. The V and J genes are TRBV24-1 and TRBJ1-2; a possible D gene is TRBD1 (5 bases). This sequence originates from a woman in her seventies in good health. Material for sequencing was blood. Here the CDR3 DNA reads TGTGCCACCAGTGGGGGGACGCAAGGAGATTATGGCTACACCTTC. Translated, it gives CATSGGTQGDYGYTF.